The 10 T cell receptor beta chains below all came from one sample that was sequenced in a study of blood T cell repertoires in COVID-19. Assay used: immunoSEQ multiplex PCR; TCRdb lists only in-frame clones, some missing. The sample carries 270,000 or so clones, around 83% recorded once. Sequenced input: PBMCs or T cells enriched from blood (not recorded which). The source of these receptors is a woman aged 45 to 65 who had been exposed to COVID-19.

The chain recombines TRBV27 with TRBJ1-3; tentatively, D is TRBD1 (5 bases). The CDR3 covers 14 residues. V gave up 2 bases and J gave up 4 bases, with 9 bases separating them. Per the germline V gene, CDR1 is MNHEY and CDR2 is SMNVEV (reference sequence). The CDR3: CASSLAGHGNTIYF. In DNA form, the CDR3 reads TGTGCCAGCAGTTTAGCAGGGCACGGAAACACCATATATTTT.

The chain uses TRBV27 and TRBJ2-7; weak D call: TRBD1 (6 bases). CDR1 is MNHEY, CDR2 SMNVEV, per germline (reference sequence). CDR3 length: 16 amino acids. Between the trimmed V and J ends, which lost 0 bases and 3 bases, there was a span of 15 bases. CDR3 sequence: CASSLSGTIGNYEQYF. The CDR3, as DNA: TGTGCCAGCAGTTTATCCGGGACAATCGGTAACTACGAGCAGTACTTC.

This clone was recorded only once. The chain combines TRBV9 with TRBJ2-5; 8 positions agree with TRBD2. CDR3 length: 16 residues. Germline-derived CDR1 and CDR2 are SGDLS and YYNGEE. V dropped 4 bases and J dropped 2; count of bases not matched to a gene: 10. CDR3: CASSLIGGGLQETQYF. In DNA form, the CDR3 reads TGTGCCAGCAGCCTGATCGGGGGGGGTCTGCAAGAGACCCAGTACTTC.

This rearrangement joins TRBV28 to TRBJ2-7; 8 bases fit TRBD1. This CDR3 contains 15 residues. Unmatched junction bases numbered 8, after V lost 6 bases and J lost 1 base. Germline V gene sequence: CDR1 MDHEN, CDR2 SYDVKM. The CDR3 sequence: CASSSGQGSSYEQYF. In DNA, the CDR3 is TGTGCCAGCAGCTCCGGACAGGGATCATCCTACGAGCAGTACTTC. The full variable domain, with the rest looked up from reference TRBV28 and TRBJ2-7, is DVKVTQSSRYLVKRTGEKVFLECVQDMDHENMFWYRQDPGLGLRLIYFSYDVKMKEKGDIPEGYSVSREKKERFSLILESASTNQTSMYLCASSSGQGSSYEQYFGPGTRLTVT.

V gene TRBV10-3 combines with J gene TRBJ1-2; 8 positions match TRBD1. Germline V lookup: CDR1 ENHRY, CDR2 SYGVKD. With 2 bases clipped from V and 5 bases from J, the junction kept 7 bases outside the gene matches. The CDR3 runs 15 residues. The CDR3 here is CAISEASDRVYGYTF. CDR3 bases: TGTGCCATCAGTGAGGCCTCGGACAGGGTATATGGCTACACCTTC.

J is TRBJ1-1 and V is TRBV5-1; 7 positions agree with TRBD1. The junction had 6 bases not matched to a gene; V was cut back by 1 base and J by 6 bases. CDR1 and CDR2 from the germline V gene are SGHRS and YFSETQ. CDR3 size: 14 residues. CDR3 coding DNA: TGCGCCAGCAGCTTGCCCACAGGGGACCCTGAAGCTTTCTTT. Residues: CASSLPTGDPEAFF.

The genes are TRBV7-9 and TRBJ1-1; tentative D call: TRBD1 (6 bases). The CDR3 covers 14 residues. Deletions cut 4 bases from V and 1 base from J, with 10 bases between. Germline CDR1 SEHNR, CDR2 FQNEAQ (reference sequence). Here the CDR3 reads CASSYGTPNTEAFF. The CDR3 bases are TGTGCCAGCAGCTACGGGACACCGAACACTGAAGCTTTCTTT.

The V and J genes are TRBV4-1 and TRBJ1-1; D perhaps matches TRBD1 (5 bases). The V end was cut by 0 bases, the J end by 11 bases, with 19 bases between. From germline, CDR1 is MGHRA and CDR2 YSYEKL. CDR3 length: 15 residues. The chain's CDR3 is CASSQDLTALGDAFF. Written as DNA, the CDR3 is TGCGCCAGCAGCCAAGATCTGACAGCCCTAGGGGATGCTTTCTTT.

The chain couples TRBV13 to TRBJ2-5, with 8 nucleotides matching TRBD1. Germline CDR1 PRHDT, CDR2 FYEKMQ (reference sequence). J gave up 5 bases and V 5 bases, and 7 bases lay outside the gene matches. This CDR3 spans 14 amino acids. Written as DNA, the CDR3 is TGTGCCAGCAGCCTCAGGGGGCGCGGGGAGACCCAGTACTTC. Protein sequence: CASSLRGRGETQYF.

In this sample, this clone turned up a few times. V gene TRBV3-1 (or the pseudogene TRBV3-2) combines with J gene TRBJ1-2; TRBD1 agrees at 7 bases. Germline V gives CDR1 LGHDT, CDR2 YNNKEL (reference sequence). The CDR3 is made up of 14 amino acids. V shed 4 bases and J 6 bases; nucleotides not matched to a gene: 8. The CDR3 is CASSPRQGRDGYTF. Written as DNA, the CDR3 is TGTGCCAGCAGCCCTCGACAGGGACGGGATGGCTACACCTTC.